The subject of this entry is one T cell receptor (beta chain). What this receptor recognizes is not known. Base quality data are lacking; no much larger clone is found one base away. These data are taken from a study of beta chain features in type 1 diabetes (dated by TCRdb to the late 2010s). Broadly, across the study: Mean age, gender distribution, total cell number and subset yield were not different between patients and healthy donors. The study compared TCRB repertoires of sorted circulating CD4+ T cell subsets between recently diagnosed type 1 diabetes patients and matched healthy donors. Whereas all 30 or so donors provided naive and central memory subsets, regulatory and stem cell-like memory subsets were isolated from just 8 patients and about 8 healthy donors. A total of 107,917,701 sorted cells were examined across all samples, and RNA yield correlated strongly with the number of cells per subset.

A single peripheral blood draw of around 0.11 L on average was collected from each donor into heparinised tubes. A BD FACSAria II and a panel including CD45RO, CCR7, CD25, CD127, CD95 and CD27 were used to sort naive, central memory, regulatory and stem cell-like memory CD4+ T cells. Every sorted population had a purity above 95%. PBMCs were isolated immediately by Lymphoprep density gradient centrifugation and stained directly without culture. So that batch effects would be minimized, each experiment stained and sorted samples in pairs, pairing one healthy donor with one patient. V is clipped by 6 bases and J by 5 bases, and the sequence between their germline boundaries is 14 bases long. CDR1 is given as LNHDA and CDR2 as SQIVND, both from the germline V gene (reference sequence). The CDR3, from cysteine to phenylalanine, totals 14 residues. Left in the record is the CDR3 DNA by itself, 42 bases read in frame from the first base.

All of the isolated RNA was reverse transcribed with the High Capacity cDNA Reverse Transcription Kit, so expressed TCRB transcripts were sequenced. Deep immunoSEQ sequencing was applied to naive, central memory and regulatory T cell samples, giving an average of about 3.4 million total reads per sample. After sorted cells were lysed in RLT buffer, RNA was extracted with DNase-treated RNeasy Micro or Mini kits, with the choice depending on cell number. To prevent cross-contamination, every cell subset was processed on its own, while patient and healthy donor samples were processed together. Using the immunoSEQ multiplex PCR, TCRB sequences were amplified from cDNA into 87-bp fragments spanning the CDR3 region. Sequencing of the amplicons was done on the Illumina HiSeq platform. Concerning the study's data processing: PCR bias was computationally corrected using synthetic template baselines, reads within Hamming distance 2 were collapsed, and singletons that could not be merged were discarded. Reads were aligned against IMGT so that V, D and J genes, CDR3 length and insertions or deletions at six rearrangement sites could be assigned. Within each subset, clonotype counts were normalized to sorted cell number, and only after that were true diversity and Gini coefficients computed with the tcR R package. Repertoire sharing was quantified using the overlap coefficient calculated on TCRB nucleotide sequences. Out-of-frame TCRB sequences from naive cells were analyzed as a proxy for the pre-selection repertoire. The source is immuneACCESS, and TCRdb retained only in-frame sequences with V and J called. Part of the clones is not carried over; for the studies checked, unresolved V genes explain less than half of this, and the remainder is unexplained. D and trimming come from the DNA, and the V and J calls and clone size come from that table. Within this sample are over 200,000 clones, with around 9.9% of them counted one time only. The ten biggest clones cover around 0.018% of the sample.

The investigation overall reported the following: Naive, central memory and regulatory TCRB repertoires appeared to be more similar among patients than among healthy donors. Shorter templates might be favored by PCR, yet because patient and control samples were amplified and corrected together, any such skew would affect both groups equally. At VDJ recombination sites, type 1 diabetes patients had fewer insertions and more deleted nucleotides, which implies abnormalities in thymic rearrangement. Because small numbers of individuals were included in the HLA sub-analyses, any influence of HLA type on TCRB rearrangement was left unresolved. A moderate but significant shortening of TCRB CDR3 length was observed in type 1 diabetes patients in all four CD4+ subsets. Because cDNA rather than genomic DNA was sequenced, highly expressing activated cells could have been over-represented, although no difference in activation and CD3 levels was found between groups.

The specimen was naive CD4+ T cells from blood. This specimen's cell subset or site label, interpreted: true naive CD4+ T cells. This TCR derives from a man aged 30-40 years with type 1 diabetes. The chain employs TRBV19 and TRBJ2-1; the D region possibly corresponds to TRBD2 (6 bases align). This receptor has the CDR3 CASRVSSANNEQFF. The DNA sequence follows: TGTGCCAGTAGAGTCTCTAGCGCCAACAATGAGCAGTTCTTC.